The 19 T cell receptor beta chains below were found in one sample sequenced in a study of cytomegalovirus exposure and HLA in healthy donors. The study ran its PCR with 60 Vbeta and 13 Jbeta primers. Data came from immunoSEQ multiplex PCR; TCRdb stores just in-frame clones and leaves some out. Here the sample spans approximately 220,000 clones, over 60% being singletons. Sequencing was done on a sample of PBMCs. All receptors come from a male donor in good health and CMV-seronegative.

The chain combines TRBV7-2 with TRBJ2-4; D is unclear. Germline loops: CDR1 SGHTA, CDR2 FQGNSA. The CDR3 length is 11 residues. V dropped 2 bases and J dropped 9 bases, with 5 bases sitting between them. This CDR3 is CASSLMAIQYF. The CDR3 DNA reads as TGTGCCAGCAGCTTAATGGCCATTCAGTACTTC. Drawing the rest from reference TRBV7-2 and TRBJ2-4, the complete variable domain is GAGVSQSPSNKVTEKGKDVELRCDPISGHTALYWYRQSLGQGLEFLIYFQGNSAPDKSGLPSDRFSAERTGGSVSTLTIQRTQQEDSAVYLCASSLMAIQYFGAGTRLSVL.

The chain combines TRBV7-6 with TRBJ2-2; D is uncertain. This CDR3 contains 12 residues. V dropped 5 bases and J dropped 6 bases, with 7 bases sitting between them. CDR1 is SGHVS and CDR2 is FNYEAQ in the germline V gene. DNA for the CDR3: TGTGCCAGCAGCCCCGGTGCCGGGGAGCTGTTTTTT. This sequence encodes CASSPGAGELFF.

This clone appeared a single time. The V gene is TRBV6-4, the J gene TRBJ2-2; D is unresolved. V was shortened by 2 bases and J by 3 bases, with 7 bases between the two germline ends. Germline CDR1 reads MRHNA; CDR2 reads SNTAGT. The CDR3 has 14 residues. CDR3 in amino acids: CASSDGLDTGELFF. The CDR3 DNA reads TGTGCCAGCAGTGACGGGCTTGACACCGGGGAGCTGTTTTTT.

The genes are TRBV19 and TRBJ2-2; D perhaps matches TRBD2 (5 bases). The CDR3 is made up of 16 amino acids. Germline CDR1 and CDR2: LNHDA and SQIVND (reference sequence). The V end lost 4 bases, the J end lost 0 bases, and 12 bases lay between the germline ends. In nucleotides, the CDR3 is TGTGCCAGTAGTACCGGGGTCAGCGCGAACACCGGGGAGCTGTTTTTT. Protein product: CASSTGVSANTGELFF.

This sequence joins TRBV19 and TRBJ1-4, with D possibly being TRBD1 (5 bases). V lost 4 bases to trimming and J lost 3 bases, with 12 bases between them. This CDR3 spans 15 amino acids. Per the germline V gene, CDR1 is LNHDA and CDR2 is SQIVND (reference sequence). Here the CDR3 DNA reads TGTGCCAGTAGTAGCGGGGGAAACCCTAATGAAAAACTGTTTTTT. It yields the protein CASSSGGNPNEKLFF.

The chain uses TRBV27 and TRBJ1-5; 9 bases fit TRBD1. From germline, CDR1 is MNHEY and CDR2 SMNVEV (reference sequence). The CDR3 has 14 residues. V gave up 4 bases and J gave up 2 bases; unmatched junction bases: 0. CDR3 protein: CASSWTGGNQPQHF. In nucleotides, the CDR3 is TGTGCCAGCAGTTGGACAGGGGGCAATCAGCCCCAGCATTTT.

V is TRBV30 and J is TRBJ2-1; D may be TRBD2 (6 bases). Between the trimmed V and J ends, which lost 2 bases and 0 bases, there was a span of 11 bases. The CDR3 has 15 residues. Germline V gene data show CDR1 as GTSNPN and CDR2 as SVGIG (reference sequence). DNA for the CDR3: TGTGCCTGGAGTTTGGACGGGGGCTCCTACAATGAGCAGTTCTTC. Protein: CAWSLDGGSYNEQFF.

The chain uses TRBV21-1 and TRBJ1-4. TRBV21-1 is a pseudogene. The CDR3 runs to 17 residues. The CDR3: CASSKDPEGGTNEKLFF. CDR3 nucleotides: TGTGCCAGCAGCAAAGACCCTGAGGGGGGGACTAATGAAAAACTGTTTTTT.

The CDR3 protein is CASSYSNLGGRDTQYF. The CDR3 coding sequence is TGTGCCAGCAGTTACTCGAATCTCGGAGGGAGGGATACGCAGTATTTT. The chain is built from TRBV6-6 and TRBJ2-3, with D possibly being TRBD2 (6 bases). The CDR3 covers 16 residues. With 0 bases removed from V and 6 bases from J, the gap between germline ends came to 16 bases. Germline CDR1 and CDR2: MNHNY and SVGAGI (reference sequence).

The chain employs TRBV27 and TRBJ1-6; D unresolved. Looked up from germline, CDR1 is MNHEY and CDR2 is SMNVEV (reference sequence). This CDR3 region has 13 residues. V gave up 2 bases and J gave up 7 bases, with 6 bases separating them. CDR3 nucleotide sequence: TGTGCCAGCAGTTTAAGCCTCAATTCACCCCTCCACTTT. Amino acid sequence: CASSLSLNSPLHF.

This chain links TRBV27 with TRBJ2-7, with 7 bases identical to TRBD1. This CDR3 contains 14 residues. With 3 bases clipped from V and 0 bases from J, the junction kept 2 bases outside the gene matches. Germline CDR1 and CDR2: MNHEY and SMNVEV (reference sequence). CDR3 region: CASSLTGSSYEQYF. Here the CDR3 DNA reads TGTGCCAGCAGTTTGACAGGGAGCTCCTACGAGCAGTACTTC.

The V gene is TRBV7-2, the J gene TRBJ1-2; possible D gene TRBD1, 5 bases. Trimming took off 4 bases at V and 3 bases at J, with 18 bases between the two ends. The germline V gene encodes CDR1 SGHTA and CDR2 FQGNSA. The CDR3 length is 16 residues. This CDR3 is CASSSPPPGSDYGYTF. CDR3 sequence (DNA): TGTGCCAGCAGCTCCCCTCCTCCAGGGTCGGACTATGGCTACACCTTC.

CDR3 residues: CASSLSGQPYEQYF. The CDR3 DNA is TGTGCCAGCAGTTTATCGGGACAGCCATACGAGCAGTACTTC. The J gene is TRBJ2-5, the V gene TRBV27; 7 bases match TRBD1. Gene TRBJ2-7 matches the end of the DNA better, so the J call may be wrong. The CDR3 is made up of 14 amino acids. Germline V lookup: CDR1 MNHEY, CDR2 SMNVEV (reference sequence).

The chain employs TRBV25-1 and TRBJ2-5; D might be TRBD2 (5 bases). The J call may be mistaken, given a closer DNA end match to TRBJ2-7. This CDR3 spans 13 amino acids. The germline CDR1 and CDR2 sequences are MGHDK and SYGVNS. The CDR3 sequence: CASKEDGTYEQYF. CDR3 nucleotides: TGTGCCAGCAAGGAGGACGGCACCTACGAGCAGTACTTC.

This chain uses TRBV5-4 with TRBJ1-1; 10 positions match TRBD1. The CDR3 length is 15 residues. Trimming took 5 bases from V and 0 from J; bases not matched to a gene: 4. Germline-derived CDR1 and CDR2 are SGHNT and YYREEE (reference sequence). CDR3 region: CASSSDRGVNTEAFF. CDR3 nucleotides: TGTGCCAGCAGTTCGGACAGGGGGGTGAACACTGAAGCTTTCTTT.

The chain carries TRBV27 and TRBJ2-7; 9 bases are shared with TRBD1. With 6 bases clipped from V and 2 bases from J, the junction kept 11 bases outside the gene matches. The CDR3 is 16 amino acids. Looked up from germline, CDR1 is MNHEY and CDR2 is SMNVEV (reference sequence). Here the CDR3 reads CASRDLTGGQAYEQYF. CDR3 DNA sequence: TGTGCCAGCAGGGATCTGACAGGGGGGCAGGCCTACGAGCAGTACTTC.

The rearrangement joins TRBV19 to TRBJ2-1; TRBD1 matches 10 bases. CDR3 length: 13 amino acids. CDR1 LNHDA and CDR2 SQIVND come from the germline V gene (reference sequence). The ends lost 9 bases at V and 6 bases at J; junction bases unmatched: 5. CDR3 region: CASRDRGTNEQFF. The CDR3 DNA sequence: TGTGCCAGCCGGGACAGGGGTACCAATGAGCAGTTCTTC.

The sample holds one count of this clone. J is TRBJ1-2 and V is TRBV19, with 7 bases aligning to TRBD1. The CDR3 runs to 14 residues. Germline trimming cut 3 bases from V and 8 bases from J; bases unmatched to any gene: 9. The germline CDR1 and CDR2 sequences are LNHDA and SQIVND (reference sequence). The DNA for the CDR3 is TGTGCCAGTAGTATTTGGGCAGGGGGTGACGGCTACACCTTC. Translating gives CASSIWAGGDGYTF. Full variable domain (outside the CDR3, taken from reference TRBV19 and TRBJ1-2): DGGITQSPKYLFRKEGQNVTLSCEQNLNHDAMYWYRQDPGQGLRLIYYSQIVNDFQKGDIAEGYSVSREKKESFPLTVTSAQKNPTAFYLCASSIWAGGDGYTFGSGTRLTVV.

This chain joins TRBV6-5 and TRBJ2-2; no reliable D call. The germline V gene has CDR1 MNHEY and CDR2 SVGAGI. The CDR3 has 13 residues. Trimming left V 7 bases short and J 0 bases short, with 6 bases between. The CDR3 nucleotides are TGTGCCAGCACCCCCGCGAACACCGGGGAGCTGTTTTTT. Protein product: CASTPANTGELFF.